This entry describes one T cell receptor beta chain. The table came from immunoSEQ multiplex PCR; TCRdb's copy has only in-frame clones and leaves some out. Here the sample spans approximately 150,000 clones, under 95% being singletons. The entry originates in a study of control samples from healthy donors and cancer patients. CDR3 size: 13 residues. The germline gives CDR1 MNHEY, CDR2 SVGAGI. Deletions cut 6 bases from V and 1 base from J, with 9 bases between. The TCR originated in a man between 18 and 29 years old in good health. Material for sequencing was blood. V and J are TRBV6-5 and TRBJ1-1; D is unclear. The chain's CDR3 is CASSDTTNTEAFF. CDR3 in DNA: TGTGCCAGCAGCGACACAACGAACACTGAAGCTTTCTTT.